These 3 T cell receptor beta chains came from one sample sequenced in a study of CD8 T cells in acute hepatitis C reinfection. Study-wide results and limits: Preferential TRBV04 and TRBV06 usage appeared in all groups and was not explained by the naive pool.

Time point: acute HCV infection, within 168 days of estimated infection date. Sequencing of hepatitis C virus-specific cells was done ex vivo rather than after in vitro expansion. The table came from immunoSEQ multiplex PCR; TCRdb's copy has only in-frame clones and leaves some out. Of some 1,000 clones in the sample, 50% to 70% were seen once. Sequenced here: HCV NS3-1073 tetramer-sorted CD8+ T cells from PBMCs, sampled during acute infection. The origin of the receptors is a woman aged 18-29 years who spontaneously cleared hepatitis C infection.

The rearrangement uses TRBV10-1 and TRBJ1-5; maybe TRBD1 (5 bases). V gave up 4 bases and J gave up 5 bases, with 12 bases separating them. From germline, CDR1 is WNHNN and CDR2 SYGVQD (reference sequence). The CDR3 sequence is 14 residues long. CDR3 residues: CASSAGMRHQPQHF. As DNA, the CDR3 is TGCGCCAGCAGTGCAGGGATGCGGCATCAGCCCCAGCATTTT.

The chain uses TRBV5-5 and TRBJ1-1, with a weak D call TRBD1 (5 bases). V was clipped by 6 bases and J by 3 bases, with 12 bases between them. This CDR3 contains 13 residues. Germline V gene sequence: CDR1 SGHKS, CDR2 YYEKEE (reference sequence). As DNA, the CDR3 is TGTGCCAGCAACCAGGGTCGCGACACTGAAGCTTTCTTT. It yields the protein CASNQGRDTEAFF.

Written as DNA, the CDR3 is TGTGCCAGCAGCTTAGCAATTACAGCGGGAGAGCCATACGAGCAGTACTTC. Amino acids: CASSLAITAGEPYEQYF. This rearrangement joins TRBV7-3 to TRBJ2-7; 8 nucleotides agree with TRBD2. The ends lost 2 bases at V and 4 bases at J; junction bases unmatched: 13. Germline CDR1 is SGHTA and CDR2 is FQGTGA. This CDR3 is 17 amino acids long. Together with reference TRBV7-3 and TRBJ2-7, the CDR3 gives the full variable domain: GAGVSQTPSNKVTEKGKYVELRCDPISGHTALYWYRQSLGQGPEFLIYFQGTGAADDSGLPNDRFFAVRPEGSVSTLKIQRTERGDSAVYLCASSLAITAGEPYEQYFGPGTRLTVT.